These T cell receptor beta chains were read from a single sample in a study of blood T cell repertoires in COVID-19. Produced via immunoSEQ multiplex PCR; TCRdb's table is partial and in-frame only. The sample has 48,000 or so clones, over 75% seen once. Sequencing used peripheral blood. These receptors originate from a woman older than 75 with COVID-19, enrolled during active disease. Each CDR3 is given with its conserved first and last residue. Each record gives: J gene, D gene, clone size, V gene, CDR3 protein, CDR3 DNA. The D gene is left open where the match is weak. Size tells how often a clone was seen (once, few, many) or the class of an expanded clone, and some rows leave it out.

>TRBJ1-1|NA|NA|TRBV6-5
CASLTAMNTEAFF
TGTGCCAGCCTCACAGCAATGAACACTGAAGCTTTCTTT
>TRBJ1-1|TRBD1|NA|TRBV6-6
CAIGQGLNTEAFF
TGTGCCATCGGACAGGGACTGAACACTGAAGCTTTCTTT
>TRBJ2-7|TRBD2|NA|TRBV10-2
CASRPTSGGTNEQYF
TGCGCCAGCAGGCCCACTAGCGGGGGGACTAACGAGCAGTACTTC
>TRBJ1-5|TRBD1|NA|TRBV30
CAWSLDRGGNQPQHF
TGTGCCTGGAGTCTGGACAGGGGCGGCAATCAGCCCCAGCATTTT
>TRBJ1-4|TRBD1|NA|TRBV7-9
CASTRRTGGNEKLFF
TGTGCCAGCACCAGGAGGACAGGGGGGAACGAAAAACTGTTTTTT
>TRBJ1-1|NA|NA|TRBV19
CASSTLRGFALNTEAFF
TGTGCCAGTAGTACCTTAAGGGGGTTTGCCCTGAACACTGAAGCTTTCTTT
>TRBJ1-5|TRBD1|NA|TRBV6-2/TRBV6-3
CASSPIGQGGFYQPQHF
TGTGCCAGCAGCCCTATCGGACAGGGCGGGTTTTATCAGCCCCAGCATTTT
>TRBJ1-6|NA|NA|TRBV9
CASSATGNSPLHF
TGTGCCAGCAGCGCAACAGGTAATTCACCCCTCCACTTT
>TRBJ1-5|TRBD1|medium-sized|TRBV28
CASSLYGRGLGNQPQHF
TGTGCCAGCAGTTTATACGGGAGGGGGCTAGGCAATCAGCCCCAGCATTTT
>TRBJ2-7|NA|NA|TRBV6-5
CASSYLPTGSSYEQYF
TGTGCCAGCAGTTACCTCCCGACGGGTAGCTCCTACGAGCAGTACTTC
>TRBJ2-1|TRBD2|NA|TRBV4-1
CASSQTPQVSGSWPNEQFF
TGCGCCAGCAGCCAAACTCCCCAAGTTAGCGGGAGTTGGCCCAATGAGCAGTTCTTC
>TRBJ2-1|TRBD1|NA|TRBV18
CASSLSAQGAGEQFF
TGTGCCAGCTCACTCAGCGCGCAGGGGGCAGGTGAGCAGTTCTTC
>TRBJ1-3|NA|NA|TRBV3-1/TRBV3-2
CASSQEGGISGNTIYF
TGTGCCAGCAGCCAAGAAGGCGGAATTTCTGGAAACACCATATATTTT
>TRBJ2-7|TRBD1|NA|TRBV3-1/TRBV3-2
CASSPTARGQSSYEQYF
TGTGCCAGCAGCCCCACCGCCAGGGGACAGAGCTCCTACGAGCAGTACTTC
>TRBJ2-5|TRBD2|NA|TRBV30
CAWSVNRISGGIQETQYF
TGTGCCTGGAGTGTAAATCGGATTAGCGGGGGGATCCAAGAGACCCAGTACTTC
>TRBJ2-4|NA|NA|TRBV5-3
CARRLRTVQFIAKNIQYF
TGTGCCAGAAGACTCCGGACAGTTCAATTTATAGCCAAAAACATTCAGTACTTC
>TRBJ2-7|TRBD2|NA|TRBV19
CASATLAGGRGSYEQYF
TGTGCCAGTGCTACACTAGCGGGAGGAAGAGGGTCCTACGAGCAGTACTTC
>TRBJ2-7|TRBD2|NA|TRBV2
CASREDQTSVEQYF
TGTGCCAGCAGGGAAGATCAGACTAGCGTCGAGCAGTACTTC
>TRBJ1-2|NA|few|TRBV28
CASSLVAYGYTF
TGTGCCAGCAGTCTTGTGGCTTATGGCTACACCTTC
>TRBJ1-2|TRBD1|NA|TRBV19
CVSGTGLYGYTF
TGTGTCTCCGGGACAGGACTTTATGGCTACACCTTC
>TRBJ1-4|NA|NA|TRBV1
CTSSLEEKLFF
TGCACCAGCAGCCTTGAGGAAAAACTGTTTTTT
>TRBJ1-5|TRBD1|NA|TRBV28
CASSSSGGFSNQPQHF
TGTGCCAGCAGTTCCTCAGGGGGCTTTAGCAATCAGCCCCAGCATTTT
>TRBJ2-2|NA|NA|TRBV5-1
CASSLFITSSTGELFF
TGCGCCAGCAGCTTGTTTATTACTAGCAGCACCGGGGAGCTGTTTTTT
>TRBJ1-6|NA|NA|TRBV30
CAWSPRPGSPLHF
TGTGCCTGGAGCCCAAGACCAGGATCACCCCTCCACTTT
>TRBJ2-3|TRBD2|NA|TRBV19
CASSIGTSGNTDTQYF
TGTGCCAGTAGTATTGGGACTAGCGGGAACACAGATACGCAGTATTTT
>TRBJ1-4|NA|once|TRBV18
CASSPPIGSSGEKLFF
TGTGCCAGCTCACCACCGATAGGATCATCGGGTGAAAAACTGTTTTTT
>TRBJ1-2|NA|NA|TRBV9
CASSVVAGDLVGGYTF
TGTGCCAGCAGCGTAGTGGCAGGCGATCTGGTTGGTGGCTACACCTTC
>TRBJ2-7|NA|NA|TRBV12-3/TRBV12-4
CASSYRYEQYF
TGTGCCAGCAGTTATCGGTACGAGCAGTACTTC
>TRBJ2-1|TRBD2|NA|TRBV18
CASSPGSGLASGEQFF
TGTGCCAGCTCACCAGGTTCGGGACTAGCCTCGGGTGAGCAGTTCTTC
>TRBJ1-5|TRBD1|NA|TRBV5-1
CASSKGQEQPQHF
TGCGCCAGCAGCAAGGGACAGGAACAGCCCCAGCATTTT
>TRBJ2-3|TRBD1|NA|TRBV7-2
CASSLGQGGVDTQYF
TGTGCCAGCAGCTTAGGACAGGGGGGGGTAGATACGCAGTATTTT
>TRBJ2-1|TRBD2|NA|TRBV24-1
CATSDLSASGDYEQFF
TGTGCCACCAGTGATTTGTCGGCTAGCGGGGATTATGAGCAGTTCTTC
>TRBJ2-7|NA|NA|TRBV5-8
CASSLEGRGSYEQYF
TGTGCCAGCAGCTTGGAGGGCAGGGGCTCCTACGAGCAGTACTTC
>TRBJ2-7|NA|NA|TRBV2
CASSEEGHPAYEQYF
TGTGCCAGCAGTGAAGAAGGACATCCCGCCTACGAGCAGTACTTC
>TRBJ2-7|NA|NA|TRBV7-2
CASSLVAIGDEQYF
TGTGCCAGCAGCTTAGTTGCGATAGGGGACGAGCAGTACTTC
>TRBJ1-3|NA|once|TRBV7-7
CASSLSSGNTIYF
TGTGCTAGCAGCTTGAGCTCTGGAAACACCATATATTTT
>TRBJ2-3|TRBD1|NA|TRBV2
CASRSDRRATDTQYF
TGTGCCAGCAGGTCGGACAGGCGGGCTACAGATACGCAGTATTTT
>TRBJ2-5|TRBD2|NA|TRBV24-1
CATSAAWASGQETQYF
TGTGCCACCAGTGCCGCTTGGGCTAGCGGACAAGAGACCCAGTACTTC
>TRBJ1-2|TRBD1|NA|TRBV27
CASSWDRVGYGYTF
TGTGCCAGCAGTTGGGACAGGGTGGGGTATGGCTACACCTTC
>TRBJ2-7|NA|few|TRBV7-9
CASSLTDRSHYEQYF
TGTGCCAGCAGCTTGACAGACAGAAGCCACTACGAGCAGTACTTC
>TRBJ2-1|NA|few|TRBV14
CASSQDEPNVNEQFF
TGTGCCAGCAGCCAAGATGAGCCCAATGTCAATGAGCAGTTCTTC
>TRBJ2-7|NA|NA|TRBV9
CASSPGQVPAEQYF
TGTGCCAGCAGCCCTGGACAAGTTCCGGCCGAGCAGTACTTC
>TRBJ2-7|NA|NA|TRBV6-5
CASTPRGPSYEQYF
TGTGCCAGCACCCCCCGGGGTCCCTCCTACGAGCAGTACTTC
>TRBJ1-2|NA|NA|TRBV30
CAWRVGGGGYTF
TGTGCCTGGAGAGTCGGCGGTGGTGGCTACACCTTC
>TRBJ2-2|NA|NA|TRBV13
CASSRSRRAGELFF
TGTGCCAGCAGCAGGAGCAGGAGGGCCGGGGAGCTGTTTTTT
>TRBJ1-3|TRBD1|once|TRBV11-3
CASSRTGEIVNTIYF
TGTGCCAGCAGCCGGACAGGGGAAATAGTCAACACCATATATTTT
>TRBJ2-3|NA|NA|TRBV3-1/TRBV3-2
CASSTGTDTQYF
TGTGCCAGCAGCACGGGAACAGATACGCAGTATTTT
>TRBJ2-3|NA|NA|TRBV6-1
CASSDRRGPADTQYF
TGTGCCAGCAGTGATCGGAGGGGGCCGGCAGATACGCAGTATTTT
>TRBJ1-1|NA|NA|TRBV3-1/TRBV3-2
CASSLHSMDSFNTEAFF
TGTGCCAGCAGCCTCCATTCGATGGACAGCTTTAACACTGAAGCTTTCTTT
>TRBJ1-1|NA|NA|TRBV7-9
CASSLPQGNTEAFF
TGTGCCAGCAGCTTACCACAGGGGAACACTGAAGCTTTCTTT
>TRBJ1-1|NA|NA|TRBV28
CASSLLQANRAEAFF
TGTGCCAGCAGTTTACTACAGGCCAACAGGGCTGAAGCTTTCTTT
>TRBJ2-7|TRBD2|NA|TRBV5-6
CASSRGTSAPGYEQYF
TGTGCCAGCAGCCGGGGGACTAGCGCGCCGGGCTACGAGCAGTACTTC
>TRBJ2-2|NA|few|TRBV11-3
CASSLGLSGAGELFF
TGTGCCAGCAGCTTAGGACTATCGGGGGCCGGGGAGCTGTTTTTT
>TRBJ1-1|NA|few|TRBV6-6
CASSYETVTEAFF
TGTGCCAGCAGTTACGAGACAGTCACTGAAGCTTTCTTT